Listed below are T cell receptor beta chains from one sample, sequenced in a study of T cell responses to AZD1222 COVID-19 vaccine. Sequencing was performed with immunoSEQ multiplex PCR; in TCRdb, only in-frame clones are kept and a portion is missing. The profile shows more than 150,000 clones, roughly 92% of them singletons. The specimen comprised peripheral blood, sampled on day 0 of AZD1222 vaccination. These receptor sequences come from an adult in good health. CDR3s include the opening cysteine and the closing phenylalanine or tryptophan. The order of the fields is J gene, clone size, D gene, V gene, CDR3 DNA, CDR3 protein. The D gene is left open where the match is weak. Some rows have no size entry. The others give once, few or many, or a class for an expanded clone.

TRBJ2-2 | . | TRBD2 | TRBV4-2 | TGTGCCAGCAGCCAAAGTCTAGCGGGAGACACCGGGGAGCTGTTTTTT | CASSQSLAGDTGELFF
TRBJ1-5 | . | . | TRBV19 | TGTGCCAGTAGTCCACGTGAGGGGGGTCAGCCCCAGCATTTT | CASSPREGGQPQHF
TRBJ1-2 | . | . | TRBV9 | TGTGCCAGCAGCGCCCAGAATGGGGCTTTTTCTCAGGGCTACACCTTC | CASSAQNGAFSQGYTF
TRBJ2-1 | . | . | TRBV24-1 | TGTGCCACCAGTGGATATAGGGGGACAGAGCAGTTCTTC | CATSGYRGTEQFF
TRBJ2-2 | . | . | TRBV6-2/TRBV6-3 | TGTGCCAGCAGCCCCTCGGACTCGTACACCGGGGAGCTGTTTTTT | CASSPSDSYTGELFF
TRBJ2-1 | . | . | TRBV5-6 | TGTGCCAGCAGCTTATTGCAGGGACCGTACAATGAGCAGTTCTTC | CASSLLQGPYNEQFF
TRBJ1-2 | once | . | TRBV5-4 | TGTGCCAGCAGCTTGGACAGCTATGGCTACACCTTC | CASSLDSYGYTF
TRBJ2-2 | . | . | TRBV19 | TGTGCCAGTAGTATACAGAACACCGGGGAGCTGTTTTTT | CASSIQNTGELFF
TRBJ1-4 | . | . | TRBV7-9 | TGTGCCAGCAGCTCAATCGGGAGCCCGAGAAAACTGTTTTTT | CASSSIGSPRKLFF
TRBJ1-4 | once | . | TRBV27 | TGTGCCAGCAGTTTACGTTCCCCAATTGCAACTAATGAAAAACTGTTTTTT | CASSLRSPIATNEKLFF
TRBJ2-1 | . | . | TRBV6-5 | TGTGCCAGCACTCTAGGGGAGCAGTTCTTC | CASTLGEQFF
TRBJ2-7 | . | . | TRBV2 | TGTGCCAGCAGTATCCGGGGCCCTTACGAGCAGTACTTC | CASSIRGPYEQYF
TRBJ2-2 | . | . | TRBV29-1 | TGCAGCGTTAGGGGGGGCTCCGGCGGGGAGCTGTTTTTT | CSVRGGSGGELFF
TRBJ1-5 | . | . | TRBV24-1 | TGTGCCACCAGCCTCCCGGGGGGTCAGCCCCAGCATTTT | CATSLPGGQPQHF
TRBJ1-3 | . | . | TRBV6-5 | TGTGCCTGGGGTGACTCTGGAAACACCATATATTTT | CAWGDSGNTIYF
TRBJ2-7 | . | . | TRBV29-1 | TGCAGCGCAGGGACGGCTCCGATCGAGCAGTACTTC | CSAGTAPIEQYF
TRBJ2-1 | . | TRBD2 | TRBV28 | TGTGCCAGCAGATTGGGACTAGCGGGAGACAATGAGCAGTTCTTC | CASRLGLAGDNEQFF
TRBJ1-4 | . | TRBD1 | TRBV15 | TGTGCCACCAGCAGGGCGTCCGGACAGGGCAATGAAAAACTGTTTTTT | CATSRASGQGNEKLFF
TRBJ1-4 | once | . | TRBV5-4 | TGTGCCAGCAGCCCAAGGGGGGTCAACAGAGAAAATGAAAAACTGTTTTTT | CASSPRGVNRENEKLFF
TRBJ1-1 | . | . | TRBV2 | TGTGCCAGCAGTGAGGGGGTCACTGAAGCTTTCTTT | CASSEGVTEAFF
TRBJ2-2 | . | TRBD1 | TRBV6-4 | TGTGCCAGCAGTGAGGGACAGGGGAACACCGGGGAGCTGTTTTTT | CASSEGQGNTGELFF
TRBJ1-1 | few | . | TRBV30 | TGTGCCTGGAATAGGGCCCTTATGAACACTGAAGCTTTCTTT | CAWNRALMNTEAFF
TRBJ2-2 | . | . | TRBV5-1 | TGCGCCAGCAGCTTCAGTGGGAGCGGCACCGGGGAGCTGTTTTTT | CASSFSGSGTGELFF
TRBJ2-2 | . | TRBD2 | TRBV19 | TGTGCCAGTAGTACGGGGGGTCACACCGGGGAGCTGTTTTTT | CASSTGGHTGELFF
TRBJ1-4 | . | . | TRBV29-1 | TGCAGCGTTTTACGTACAACTAATGAAAAACTGTTTTTT | CSVLRTTNEKLFF
TRBJ1-3 | . | . | TRBV18 | TGTGCCAGCTCACCACGGGACGGGAACTCTGGAAACACCATATATTTT | CASSPRDGNSGNTIYF
TRBJ2-3 | once | . | TRBV5-1 | TGCGCCAGCAGCTCAGCGGACGCCACAGATACGCAGTATTTT | CASSSADATDTQYF
TRBJ2-1 | . | . | TRBV24-1 | TGTGCCAGTGGGACCAGGGCGAATGAGCAGTTCTTC | CASGTRANEQFF
TRBJ1-2 | . | . | TRBV6-5 | TGTGCCACCCTCCACCAGGGCAGGGTAGATGGCTACACCTTC | CATLHQGRVDGYTF
TRBJ2-7 | . | . | TRBV10-1 | TGCGCCAGCAACGCGGATCTGGCCAGCGAGCAGTACTTC | CASNADLASEQYF
TRBJ1-5 | . | . | TRBV14 | TGTGCCAGCAGCCAAGCGGGCGGGCCCCAGCATTTT | CASSQAGGPQHF
TRBJ2-7 | few | TRBD1 | TRBV18 | TGTGCCAGCTCACCATACTCGACAGGGGGCGTCTACGAGCAGTACTTC | CASSPYSTGGVYEQYF
TRBJ2-1 | . | . | TRBV5-1 | TGCGCCAGCAGCTTAAAAGATACCTACAATGAGCAGTTCTTC | CASSLKDTYNEQFF
TRBJ2-1 | . | TRBD2 | TRBV19 | TGTGCCAGTAGGAGTAGACTAGCGGGAGTTAACTACAATGAGCAGTTCTTC | CASRSRLAGVNYNEQFF
TRBJ2-7 | . | TRBD2 | TRBV2 | TGTGCCAGCAGGGGACTAGCGGGAGAGGGCGAGCAGTACTTC | CASRGLAGEGEQYF
TRBJ2-3 | . | . | TRBV24-1 | TGTGCCACCAGTGATTTCCAAGATTCCGATACGCAGTATTTT | CATSDFQDSDTQYF
TRBJ1-2 | . | TRBD1 | TRBV6-5 | TGTGCCAGCAGCTCGGACAGGGACTATGGCTACACCTTC | CASSSDRDYGYTF
TRBJ1-1 | . | . | TRBV3-1/TRBV3-2 | TGTGCCAGCAGCCAAGGACGTCAATCTCCCAACACTGAAGCTTTCTTT | CASSQGRQSPNTEAFF
TRBJ1-2 | . | TRBD1 | TRBV28 | TGTGCCAGCAGTTTATTGATCCCAGGGGGCGATGGCTACACCTTC | CASSLLIPGGDGYTF
TRBJ2-1 | . | . | TRBV5-4 | TGTGCCAGCAGCTACCCCGGGGGCTACAATGAGCAGTTCTTC | CASSYPGGYNEQFF
TRBJ1-1 | . | TRBD1 | TRBV7-9 | TGTGCCAGCAGCTTGGGACAGGGGCGCGGCACTGAAGCTTTCTTT | CASSLGQGRGTEAFF
TRBJ2-2 | . | . | TRBV6-4 | TGTGCCAGCAGTGCGAAGGCCACCGGGGAGCTGTTTTTT | CASSAKATGELFF
TRBJ2-2 | once | . | TRBV19 | TGTGCCAGTAGTATAGAGAGACAGGGAGGAGGGGACTTGAACACCGGGGAGCTGTTTTTT | CASSIERQGGGDLNTGELFF
TRBJ1-5 | . | . | TRBV15 | TGTGCCACCAGCAGAGCACGGCAGCCCCAGCATTTT | CATSRARQPQHF
TRBJ1-1 | . | . | TRBV7-2 | TGTGCCAGCAGCCCAGGACCCCTTGGCACTGAAGCTTTCTTT | CASSPGPLGTEAFF
TRBJ1-2 | . | . | TRBV6-2/TRBV6-3 | TGTGCCAGCAGTTACTTCTTGGCAGTGACGAACTATGGCTACACCTTC | CASSYFLAVTNYGYTF
TRBJ1-1 | . | . | TRBV19 | TGTGCCAGTAGTATTAGCCAGGCGAACACTGAAGCTTTCTTT | CASSISQANTEAFF
TRBJ1-2 | . | . | TRBV10-3 | TGTGCCATCAGGGTCCAGGGTACCAACTATGGCTACACCTTC | CAIRVQGTNYGYTF
TRBJ2-7 | . | . | TRBV5-1 | TGCGCCAGCACCGGGACGGCCTCCTACGAGCAGTACTTC | CASTGTASYEQYF
TRBJ2-5 | . | . | TRBV6-1 | TGTGCCAGCAGTGAAAGTGGGCACCGGGGGGAGACCCAGTACTTC | CASSESGHRGETQYF
TRBJ1-4 | . | . | TRBV28 | TGTGCCAGCAGTTTACACACAGGGTCTAATGAAAAACTGTTTTTT | CASSLHTGSNEKLFF
TRBJ2-1 | . | . | TRBV7-6 | TGTGCCAGCAGCTCCCGGACCGAGGGCCTGGGCAATGAGCAGTTCTTC | CASSSRTEGLGNEQFF